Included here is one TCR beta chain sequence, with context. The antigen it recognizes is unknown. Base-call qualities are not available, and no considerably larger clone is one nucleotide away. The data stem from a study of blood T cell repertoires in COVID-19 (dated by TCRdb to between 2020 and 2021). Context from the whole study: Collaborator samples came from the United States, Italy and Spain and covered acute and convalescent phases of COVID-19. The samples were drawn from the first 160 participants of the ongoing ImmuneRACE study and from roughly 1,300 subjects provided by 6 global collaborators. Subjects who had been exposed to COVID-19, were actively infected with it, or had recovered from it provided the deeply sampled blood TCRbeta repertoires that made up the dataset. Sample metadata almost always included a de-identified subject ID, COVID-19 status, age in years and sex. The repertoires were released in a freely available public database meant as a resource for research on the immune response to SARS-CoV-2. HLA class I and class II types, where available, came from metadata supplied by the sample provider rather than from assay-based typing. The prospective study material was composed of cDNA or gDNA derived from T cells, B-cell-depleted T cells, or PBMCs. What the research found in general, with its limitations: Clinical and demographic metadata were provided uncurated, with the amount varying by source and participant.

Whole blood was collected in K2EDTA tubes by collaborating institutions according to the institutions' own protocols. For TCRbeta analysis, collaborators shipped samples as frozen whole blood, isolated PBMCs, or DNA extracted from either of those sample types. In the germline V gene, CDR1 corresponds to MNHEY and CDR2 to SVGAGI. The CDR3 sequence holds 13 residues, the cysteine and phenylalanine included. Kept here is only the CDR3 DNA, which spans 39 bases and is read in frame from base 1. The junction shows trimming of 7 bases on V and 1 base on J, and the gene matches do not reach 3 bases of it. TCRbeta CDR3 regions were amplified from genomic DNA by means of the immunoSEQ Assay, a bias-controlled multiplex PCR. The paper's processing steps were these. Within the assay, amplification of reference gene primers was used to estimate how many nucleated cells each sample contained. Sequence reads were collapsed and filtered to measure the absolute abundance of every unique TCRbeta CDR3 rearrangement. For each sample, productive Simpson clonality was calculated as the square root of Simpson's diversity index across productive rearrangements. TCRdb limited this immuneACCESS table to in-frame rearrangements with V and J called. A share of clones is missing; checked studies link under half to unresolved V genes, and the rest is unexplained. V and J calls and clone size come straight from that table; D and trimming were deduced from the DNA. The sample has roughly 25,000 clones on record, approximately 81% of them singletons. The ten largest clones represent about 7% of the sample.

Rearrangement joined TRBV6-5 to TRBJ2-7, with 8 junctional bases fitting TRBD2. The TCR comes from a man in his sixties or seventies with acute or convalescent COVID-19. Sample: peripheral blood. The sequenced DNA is TGTGCCAGCACCTTAGCGGGGTCCTACGAGCAGTACTTC. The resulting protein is CASTLAGSYEQYF.